The source of this TCR beta chain is a study of T cell changes during pregnancy in multiple sclerosis. Data came from immunoSEQ multiplex PCR; TCRdb stores just in-frame clones and leaves some out. The sample holds some 55,000 clones, approximately 87% seen once. V lost 1 base and J 2 bases, leaving 9 bases between the germline ends. Germline loops: CDR1 SGHDT, CDR2 YYEEEE. The length of the CDR3 is 14 residues. Sequencing was done on a sample of peripheral blood from another person, used as feeder cells. The sequence came from a human donor whose cells served as feeder cells for cultures in a pregnancy study. This rearrangement joins TRBV5-6 to TRBJ1-2; no clear D. This CDR3 reads CASSLPGRNYGYTF. CDR3 in DNA: TGTGCCAGCAGCTTGCCTGGACGGAACTATGGCTACACCTTC.